This T cell receptor beta chain is from a study of CD8 T cells in ankylosing spondylitis. Germline lookup yields CDR1 KGHSH and CDR2 LQKENI. This CDR3 contains 13 residues. Unmatched junction bases numbered 3, after V lost 3 bases and J lost 7 bases. The study, taken as a whole, reports: Certain motif variants had earlier appeared in reactive arthritis synovial fluid and blood. Reported data indicate significant enrichment of disease-linked clones within matched ankylosing spondylitis synovial fluid. Researchers report that disease-linked clones proved CD8+ and relatively rare in peripheral blood.

TCR beta libraries were made by quantitative 5'-RACE with molecular barcodes. TCRdb processed the 5' RACE reads anew with MiXCR; each CDR3 protein has one entry. The sample includes about 88,000 distinct CDR3 sequences, around 30% of them seen just once. This clonotype turned up a few times. Its antigen is not identified. Sequencing input: blood, either unsorted or a sorted T cell fraction (not recorded which). V usage is TRBV18 and J usage is TRBJ1-2; 9 nucleotides agree with TRBD1. The sequence came from a male donor with ankylosing spondylitis or in good health (not recorded which). CDR3 in DNA: TGTGCCAGCTCACCCTGGGACAGGGTTGGCTACACCTTC. Amino acids: CASSPWDRVGYTF.